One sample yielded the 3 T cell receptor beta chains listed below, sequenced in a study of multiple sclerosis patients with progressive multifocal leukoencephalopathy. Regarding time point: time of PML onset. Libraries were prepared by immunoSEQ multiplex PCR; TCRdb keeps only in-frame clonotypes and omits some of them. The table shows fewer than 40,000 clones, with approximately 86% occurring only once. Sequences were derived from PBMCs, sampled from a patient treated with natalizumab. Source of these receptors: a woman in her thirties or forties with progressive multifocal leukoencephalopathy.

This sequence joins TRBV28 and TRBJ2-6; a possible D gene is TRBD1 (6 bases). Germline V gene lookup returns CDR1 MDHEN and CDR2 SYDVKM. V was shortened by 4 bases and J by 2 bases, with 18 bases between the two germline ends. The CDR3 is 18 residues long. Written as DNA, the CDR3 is TGTGCCAGCAGTTCATACCCCTACGGGACAACTGGGGCCAACGTCCTGACTTTC. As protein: CASSSYPYGTTGANVLTF.

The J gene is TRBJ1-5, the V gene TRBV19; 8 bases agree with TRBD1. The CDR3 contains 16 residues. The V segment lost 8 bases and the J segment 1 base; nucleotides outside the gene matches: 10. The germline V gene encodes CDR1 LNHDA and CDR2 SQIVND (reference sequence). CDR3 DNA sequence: TGTGCCAGTGCCTCTCAGGGGGCGAGGAGCAATCAGCCCCAGCATTTT. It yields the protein CASASQGARSNQPQHF.

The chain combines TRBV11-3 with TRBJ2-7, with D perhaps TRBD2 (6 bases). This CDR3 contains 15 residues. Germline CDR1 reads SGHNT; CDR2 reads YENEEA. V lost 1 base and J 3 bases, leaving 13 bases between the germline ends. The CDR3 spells CASSLAGDEVYEQYF. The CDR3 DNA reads TGTGCCAGCAGCTTAGCGGGAGATGAGGTCTACGAGCAGTACTTC. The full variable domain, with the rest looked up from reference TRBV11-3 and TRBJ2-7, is EAGVVQSPRYKIIEKKQPVAFWCNPISGHNTLYWYLQNLGQGPELLIRYENEEAVDDSQLPKDRFSAERLKGVDSTLKIQPAELGDSAVYLCASSLAGDEVYEQYFGPGTRLTVT.